The clone carrying this TCR beta chain was seen a handful of times. No antigen is known for it. Alongside CTLA-4 blockade with ipilimumab, patients with chemo-refractory metastatic non-small-cell lung cancer received focal radiation. The entry originates in a study of radiotherapy plus CTLA-4 blockade in lung cancer. Study-wide background: Objective responses were seen in around 19% of patients, disease control in roughly 30%. Whole-study findings and limits: Following radiotherapy plus ipilimumab, tumor-derived TCR clones expanded in the blood.

Produced via immunoSEQ multiplex PCR; TCRdb's table is partial and in-frame only. The profile shows 35,000 to 40,000 clones, roughly 72% of them singletons. The sample consisted of peripheral blood, taken from a patient treated with radiotherapy plus ipilimumab. This clonotype was obtained from a human donor with non-small cell lung cancer who had stable disease on radiotherapy plus ipilimumab.

CDR3 DNA: TGTGCCAGCTCACCACTAACAGCTATATACGAGCAGTACTTC. This gives the protein CASSPLTAIYEQYF. The rearrangement links TRBV18 to TRBJ2-7, with no clear D. The CDR3 has 14 residues. Germline V CDR1 and CDR2: KGHSH, LQKENI. The ends were cut back, 1 base at V and 4 bases at J, with 11 bases in the middle.